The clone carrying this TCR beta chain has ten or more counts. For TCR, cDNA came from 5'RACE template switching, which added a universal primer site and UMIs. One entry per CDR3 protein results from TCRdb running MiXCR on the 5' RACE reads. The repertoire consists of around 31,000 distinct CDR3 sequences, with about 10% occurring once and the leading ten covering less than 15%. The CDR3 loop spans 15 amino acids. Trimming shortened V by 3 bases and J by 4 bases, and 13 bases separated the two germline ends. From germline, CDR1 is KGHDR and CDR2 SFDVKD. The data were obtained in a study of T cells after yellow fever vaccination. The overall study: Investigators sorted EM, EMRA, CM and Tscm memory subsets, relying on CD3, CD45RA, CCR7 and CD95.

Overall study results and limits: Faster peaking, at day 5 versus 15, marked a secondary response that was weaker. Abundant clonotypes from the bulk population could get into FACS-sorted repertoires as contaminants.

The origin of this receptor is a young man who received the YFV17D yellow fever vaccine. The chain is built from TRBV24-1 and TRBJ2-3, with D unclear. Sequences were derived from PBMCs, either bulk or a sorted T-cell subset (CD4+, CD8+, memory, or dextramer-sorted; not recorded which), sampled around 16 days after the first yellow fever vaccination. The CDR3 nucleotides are TGTGCCACCAGTGATGGTAGCTCCTCCGCAGATACGCAGTATTTT. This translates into CATSDGSSSADTQYF.